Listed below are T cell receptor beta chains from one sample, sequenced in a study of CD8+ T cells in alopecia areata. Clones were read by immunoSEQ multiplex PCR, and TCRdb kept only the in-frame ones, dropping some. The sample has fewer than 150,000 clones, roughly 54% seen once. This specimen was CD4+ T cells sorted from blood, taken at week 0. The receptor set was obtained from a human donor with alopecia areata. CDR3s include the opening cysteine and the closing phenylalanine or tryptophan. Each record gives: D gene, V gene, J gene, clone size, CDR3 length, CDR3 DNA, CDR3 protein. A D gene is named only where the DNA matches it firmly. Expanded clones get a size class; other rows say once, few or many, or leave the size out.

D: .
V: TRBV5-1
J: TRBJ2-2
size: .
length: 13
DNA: TGCGCCAGCAGCACGGGGGATGCCGGGGAGCTGTTTTTT
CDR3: CASSTGDAGELFF

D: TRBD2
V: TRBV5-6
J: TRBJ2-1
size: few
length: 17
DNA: TGTGCCAGCAGCTTGGTGTCTAGCGGGGGGACCGCACATGAGCAGTTCTTC
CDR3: CASSLVSSGGTAHEQFF

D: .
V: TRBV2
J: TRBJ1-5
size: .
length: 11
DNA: TGTGCCAGCAGTGAAGACAGAGCCCAGCATTTT
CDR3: CASSEDRAQHF

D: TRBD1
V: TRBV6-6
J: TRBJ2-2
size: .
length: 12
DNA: TGTGCCAGCATTACAGGGGCCGGGGAGCTGTTTTTT
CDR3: CASITGAGELFF

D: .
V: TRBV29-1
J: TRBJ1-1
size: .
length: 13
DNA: TGCAGCGTTGAGTTTCTGGCGAACACTGAAGCTTTCTTT
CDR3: CSVEFLANTEAFF

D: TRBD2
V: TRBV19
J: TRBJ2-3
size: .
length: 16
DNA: TGTGCCAGTAGTATCGGTCGGGGAGGGCCTTTAGATACGCAGTATTTT
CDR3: CASSIGRGGPLDTQYF

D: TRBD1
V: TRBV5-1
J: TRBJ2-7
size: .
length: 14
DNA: TGCGCCAGCTCCAGGGACAGCTCGGTTGGCGAGCAGTACTTC
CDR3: CASSRDSSVGEQYF

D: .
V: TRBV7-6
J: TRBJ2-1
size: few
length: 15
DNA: TGTGCCAGCAGCCGGATAGGGGGAAGTTACAATGAGCAGTTCTTC
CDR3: CASSRIGGSYNEQFF

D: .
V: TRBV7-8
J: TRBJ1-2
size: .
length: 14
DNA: TGTGCCAGCAGCTTAGGGGGCCAGTCCTATGGCTACACCTTC
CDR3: CASSLGGQSYGYTF

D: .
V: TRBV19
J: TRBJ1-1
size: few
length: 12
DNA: TGTGCGGCCGGGGGCCGGAACACTGAAGCTTTCTTT
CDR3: CAAGGRNTEAFF

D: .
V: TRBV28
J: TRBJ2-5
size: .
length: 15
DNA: TGTGCCAGCAGTTCCCCAGCTGGGAGTGTCAAGACCCAGTACTTC
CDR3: CASSSPAGSVKTQYF

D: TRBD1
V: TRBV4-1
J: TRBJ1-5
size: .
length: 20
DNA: TGCGCCAGCAGCCGGGAAGTGGGCAGGGGGGGTCGCCTGAGCAATCAGCCCCAGCATTTT
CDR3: CASSREVGRGGRLSNQPQHF

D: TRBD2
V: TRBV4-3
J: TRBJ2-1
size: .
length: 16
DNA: TGCGCCAGCAGCCAAGATCTTGCGGGGGGAAACAATGAGCAGTTCTTC
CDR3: CASSQDLAGGNNEQFF

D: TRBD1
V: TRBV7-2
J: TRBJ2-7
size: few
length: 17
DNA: TGTGCCAGCAGCTTATCCTCATCCCGGGACAGAGACTACGAGCAGTACTTC
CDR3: CASSLSSSRDRDYEQYF

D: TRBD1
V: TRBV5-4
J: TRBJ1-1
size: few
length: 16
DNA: TGTGCCAGCAGCCCCTTCAGGGACAGTCAGAACACTGAAGCTTTCTTT
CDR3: CASSPFRDSQNTEAFF

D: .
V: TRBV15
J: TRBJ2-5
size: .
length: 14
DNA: TGTGCCACCAGCAGACAGGGGTACCAAGAGACCCAGTACTTC
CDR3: CATSRQGYQETQYF

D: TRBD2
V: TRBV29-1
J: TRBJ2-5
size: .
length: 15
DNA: TGCAGCTCCCTCCGGAGCGGGGGTTTCCAAGAGACCCAGTACTTC
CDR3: CSSLRSGGFQETQYF

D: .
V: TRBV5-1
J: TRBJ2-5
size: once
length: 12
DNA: TGCGCCAGCAGCGTCGGGCGGGAGACCCAGTACTTC
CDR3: CASSVGRETQYF

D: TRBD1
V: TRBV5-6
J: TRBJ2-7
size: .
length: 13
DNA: TGTGCCAGCAGCTGGGACAGGTATTACGAGCAGTACTTC
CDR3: CASSWDRYYEQYF

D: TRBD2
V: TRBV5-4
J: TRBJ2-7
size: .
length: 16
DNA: TGTGCCAGCAGCCCCGGGACTAGCGGGAGGGGGTACGAGCAGTACTTC
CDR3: CASSPGTSGRGYEQYF

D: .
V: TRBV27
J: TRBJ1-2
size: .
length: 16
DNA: TGTGCCAGCAGTTTGGGATCGGGGCTAGATAACTATGGCTACACCTTC
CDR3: CASSLGSGLDNYGYTF

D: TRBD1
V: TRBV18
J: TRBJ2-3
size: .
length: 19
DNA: TGTGCCAGCTCACGATATACCACCGGGACAGGGGGCACCACAGATACGCAGTATTTT
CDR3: CASSRYTTGTGGTTDTQYF

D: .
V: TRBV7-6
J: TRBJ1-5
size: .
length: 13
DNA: TGTGCCAGCAGCTCAGGGGACGGGCAGCCCCAGCATTTT
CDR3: CASSSGDGQPQHF

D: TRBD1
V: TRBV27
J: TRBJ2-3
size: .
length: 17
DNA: TGTGCCAGCAGTCCCCGAGGACAGGGTTGGTTCACAGATACGCAGTATTTT
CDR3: CASSPRGQGWFTDTQYF

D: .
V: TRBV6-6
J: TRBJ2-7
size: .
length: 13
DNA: TGTGCCAGCAGTTACTCGTCCTTCGCCGGGCAGTACTTC
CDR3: CASSYSSFAGQYF

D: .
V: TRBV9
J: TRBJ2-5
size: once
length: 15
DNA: TGTGCCAGCAGTGTATGGGGGGGGCCCCAAGAGACCCAGTACTTC
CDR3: CASSVWGGPQETQYF

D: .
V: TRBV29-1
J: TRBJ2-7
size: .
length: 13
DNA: TGCAGCGTTTCAGGGCAGGCTGGGAACGAGCAGTACTTC
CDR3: CSVSGQAGNEQYF

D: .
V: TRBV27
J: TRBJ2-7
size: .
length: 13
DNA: TGTGCCAGCAGAGGGCAGGGAGCCTACGAGCAGTACTTC
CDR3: CASRGQGAYEQYF

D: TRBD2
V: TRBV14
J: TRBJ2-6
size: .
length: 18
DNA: TGTGCCAGCAGCCGGGGACTAGCGGGTGTAACTGGGGCCAACGTCCTGACTTTC
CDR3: CASSRGLAGVTGANVLTF

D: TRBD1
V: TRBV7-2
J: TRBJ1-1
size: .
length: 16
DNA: TGTGCCAGCAGCTCCACCGGGACAGGCGTTGACACTGAAGCTTTCTTT
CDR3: CASSSTGTGVDTEAFF

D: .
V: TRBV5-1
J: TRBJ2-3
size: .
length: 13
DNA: TGCGCCAGCAGCCAGGAAAGCCTAAATACGCAGTATTTT
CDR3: CASSQESLNTQYF

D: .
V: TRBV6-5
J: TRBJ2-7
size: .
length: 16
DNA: TGTGCCAGCAGTTCGGGTTTAACCAGGGGAAGCGACGAGCAGTACTTC
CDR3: CASSSGLTRGSDEQYF

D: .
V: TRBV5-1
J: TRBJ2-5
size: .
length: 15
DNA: TGCGCCAGCGGTACGTCCGGGAGTGGTCAAGAGACCCAGTACTTC
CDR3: CASGTSGSGQETQYF

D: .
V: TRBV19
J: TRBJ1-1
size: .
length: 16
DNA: TGTGCCAGTCAAAAATCATCCAGGGGCCTACCAGCAGAAGCTTTCTTT
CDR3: CASQKSSRGLPAEAFF

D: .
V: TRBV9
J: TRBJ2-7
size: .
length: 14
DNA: TGTGCCAGCAGCGTAGTAGACAGTTCCTACGAGCAGTACTTC
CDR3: CASSVVDSSYEQYF

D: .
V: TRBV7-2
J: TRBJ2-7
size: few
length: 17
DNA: TGTGCCAGCAGCCTCGAGGCAGGAAGACGAATTAATTACGAGCAGTACTTC
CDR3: CASSLEAGRRINYEQYF

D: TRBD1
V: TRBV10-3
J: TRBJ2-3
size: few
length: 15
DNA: TGTGCCATCAGACCGGGACAGGCACCCCCAGATACGCAGTATTTT
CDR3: CAIRPGQAPPDTQYF

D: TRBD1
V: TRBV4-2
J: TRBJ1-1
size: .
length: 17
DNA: TGTGCCAGCAGCCAAGGACCGGGACAGGCACGGAACACTGAAGCTTTCTTT
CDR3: CASSQGPGQARNTEAFF

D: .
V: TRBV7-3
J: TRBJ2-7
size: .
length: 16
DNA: TGTGCCAGCAGCTTAATTACTCCGGGTGTTAACTACGAGCAGTACTTC
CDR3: CASSLITPGVNYEQYF

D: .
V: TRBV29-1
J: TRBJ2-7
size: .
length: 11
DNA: TGCAGCGTTAAACAGACCTACGAGCAGTACTTC
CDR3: CSVKQTYEQYF

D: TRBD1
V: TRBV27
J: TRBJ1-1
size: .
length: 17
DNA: TGTGCCAGCAGCAATCAAAAAACAGGGGCTCCGAACACTGAAGCTTTCTTT
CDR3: CASSNQKTGAPNTEAFF

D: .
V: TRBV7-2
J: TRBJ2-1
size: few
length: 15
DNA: TGTGCCAGCAGCTTACGACAGGGCGGGGGGAATGAGCAGTTCTTC
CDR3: CASSLRQGGGNEQFF

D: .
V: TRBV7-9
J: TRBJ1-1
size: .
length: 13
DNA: TGTGCCAGCAGCTCGCGGGGGTACACTGAAGCTTTCTTT
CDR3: CASSSRGYTEAFF

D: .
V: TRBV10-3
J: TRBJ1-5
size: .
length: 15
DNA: TGTGCCATCAGTGAGGGTGCAGAAAGCAATCAGCCCCAGCATTTT
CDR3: CAISEGAESNQPQHF

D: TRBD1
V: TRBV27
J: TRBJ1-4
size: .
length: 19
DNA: TGTGCCAGCACCCCTAGGGGACAGGGTTTATTAATTGGAAAGGAAAAACTGTTTTTT
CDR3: CASTPRGQGLLIGKEKLFF

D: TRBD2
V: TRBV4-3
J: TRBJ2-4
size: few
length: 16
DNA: TGCGCCAGCAGCCAAGATCCCCGCGGGAGGGCGGACATTCAGTACTTC
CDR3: CASSQDPRGRADIQYF

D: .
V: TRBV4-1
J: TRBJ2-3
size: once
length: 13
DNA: TGCGCCAGCAGCCAAGATTCGACAGATACGCAGTATTTT
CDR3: CASSQDSTDTQYF

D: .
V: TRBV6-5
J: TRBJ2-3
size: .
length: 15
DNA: TGTGCCAGCAGCCCTTGGCAGGGGAACACAGATACGCAGTATTTT
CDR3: CASSPWQGNTDTQYF

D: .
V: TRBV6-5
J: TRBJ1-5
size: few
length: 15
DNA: TGTGCCAGCAGTTCGACCGGGGAACGGGGTCAGCCCCAGCATTTT
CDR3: CASSSTGERGQPQHF

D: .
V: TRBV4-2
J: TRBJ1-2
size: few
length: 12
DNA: TGTGCCAGCAGCCGTGAGGATTATGGCTACACCTTC
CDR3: CASSREDYGYTF

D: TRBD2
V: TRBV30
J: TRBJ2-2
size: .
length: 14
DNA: TGTGCCTGCAAGGGACTAACCCTCACCGGGGAGCTGTTTTTT
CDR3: CACKGLTLTGELFF